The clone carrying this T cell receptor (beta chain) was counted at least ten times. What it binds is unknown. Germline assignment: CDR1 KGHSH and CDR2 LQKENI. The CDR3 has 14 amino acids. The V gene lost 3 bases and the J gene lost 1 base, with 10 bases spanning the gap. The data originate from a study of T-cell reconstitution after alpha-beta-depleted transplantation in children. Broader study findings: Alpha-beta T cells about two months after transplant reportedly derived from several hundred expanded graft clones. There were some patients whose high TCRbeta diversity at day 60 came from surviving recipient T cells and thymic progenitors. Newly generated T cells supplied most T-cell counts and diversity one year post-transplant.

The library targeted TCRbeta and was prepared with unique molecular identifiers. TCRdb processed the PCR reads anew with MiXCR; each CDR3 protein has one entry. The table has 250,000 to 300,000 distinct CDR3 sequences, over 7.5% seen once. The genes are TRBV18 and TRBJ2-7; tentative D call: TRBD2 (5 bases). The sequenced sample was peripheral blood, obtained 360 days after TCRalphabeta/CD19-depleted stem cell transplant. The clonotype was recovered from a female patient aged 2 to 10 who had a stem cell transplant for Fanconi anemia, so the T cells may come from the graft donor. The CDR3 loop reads CASSPWTPSYEQYF. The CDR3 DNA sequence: TGTGCCAGCTCACCGTGGACTCCGTCCTACGAGCAGTACTTC.